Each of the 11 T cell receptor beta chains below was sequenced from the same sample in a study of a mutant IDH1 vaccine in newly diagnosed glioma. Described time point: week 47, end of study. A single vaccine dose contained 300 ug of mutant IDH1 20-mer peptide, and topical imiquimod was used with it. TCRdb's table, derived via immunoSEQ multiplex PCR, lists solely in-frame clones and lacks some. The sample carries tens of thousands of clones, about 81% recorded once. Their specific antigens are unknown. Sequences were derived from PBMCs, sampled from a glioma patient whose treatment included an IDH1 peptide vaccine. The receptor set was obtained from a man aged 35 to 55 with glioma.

CDR3 sequence (DNA): TGTGCCAGCAGTTCTCCTATTTGGTCGGCAGGCCTCACAGATACGCAGTATTTT. This codes for CASSSPIWSAGLTDTQYF. V usage is TRBV28 and J usage is TRBJ2-3; no firm D call. CDR1 MDHEN and CDR2 SYDVKM come from the germline V gene. V gave up 4 bases and J gave up 2 bases, with 22 bases separating them. The CDR3 is 18 residues long.

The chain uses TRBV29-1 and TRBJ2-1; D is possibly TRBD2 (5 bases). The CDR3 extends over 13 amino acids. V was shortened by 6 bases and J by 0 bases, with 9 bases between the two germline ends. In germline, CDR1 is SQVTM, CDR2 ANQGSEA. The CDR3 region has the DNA TGCAGCGTAGACTACTCCTCCTACAATGAGCAGTTCTTC. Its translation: CSVDYSSYNEQFF.

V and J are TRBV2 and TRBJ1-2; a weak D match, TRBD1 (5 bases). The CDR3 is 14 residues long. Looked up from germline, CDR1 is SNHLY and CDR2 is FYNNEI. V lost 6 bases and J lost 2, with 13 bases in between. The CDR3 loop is CASSHGTTNYGYTF. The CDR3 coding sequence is TGTGCCAGCAGCCACGGGACGACAAACTATGGCTACACCTTC. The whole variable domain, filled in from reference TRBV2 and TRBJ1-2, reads EPEVTQTPSHQVTQMGQEVILRCVPISNHLYFYWYRQILGQKVEFLVSFYNNEISEKSEIFDDQFSVERPDGSNFTLKIRSTKLEDSAMYFCASSHGTTNYGYTFGSGTRLTVV.

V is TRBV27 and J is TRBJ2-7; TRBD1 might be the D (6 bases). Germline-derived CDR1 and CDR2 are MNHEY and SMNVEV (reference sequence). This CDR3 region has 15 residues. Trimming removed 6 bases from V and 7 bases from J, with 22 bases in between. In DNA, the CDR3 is TGTGCCAGCAGGTGGGCCCGGGACACCCCTTCGGAGCAGTACTTC. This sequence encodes CASRWARDTPSEQYF.

CDR3 protein: CASSGTSHNEQFF. DNA of the CDR3: TGTGCCAGCTCTGGCACAAGCCACAATGAGCAGTTCTTC. The V gene is TRBV18, the J gene TRBJ2-1; D uncertain. The CDR3 totals 13 residues. V was pared by 6 bases and J by 5 bases, with 11 bases between. The germline V gene has CDR1 KGHSH and CDR2 LQKENI.

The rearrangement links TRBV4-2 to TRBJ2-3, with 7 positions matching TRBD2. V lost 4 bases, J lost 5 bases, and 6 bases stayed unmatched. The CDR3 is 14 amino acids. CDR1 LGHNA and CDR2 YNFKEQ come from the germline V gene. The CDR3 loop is CASSPGGERDTQYF. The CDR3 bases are TGTGCCAGCAGCCCTGGGGGGGAGAGAGATACGCAGTATTTT.

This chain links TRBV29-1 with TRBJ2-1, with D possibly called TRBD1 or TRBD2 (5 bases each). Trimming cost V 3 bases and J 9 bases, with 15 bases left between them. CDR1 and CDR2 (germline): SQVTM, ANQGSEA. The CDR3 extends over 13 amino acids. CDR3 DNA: TGCAGCGTTGAGGGACGTCATGTAGGTGAGCAGTTCTTC. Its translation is CSVEGRHVGEQFF.

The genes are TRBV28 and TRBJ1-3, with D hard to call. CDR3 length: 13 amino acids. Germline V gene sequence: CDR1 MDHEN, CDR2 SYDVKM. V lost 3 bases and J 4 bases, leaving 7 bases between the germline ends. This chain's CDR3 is CASSLGRGNTIYF. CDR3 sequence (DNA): TGTGCCAGCAGTTTGGGTCGGGGAAACACCATATATTTT.

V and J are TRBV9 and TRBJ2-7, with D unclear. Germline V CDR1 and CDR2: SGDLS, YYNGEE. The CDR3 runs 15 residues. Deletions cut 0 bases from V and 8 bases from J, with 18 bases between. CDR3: CASSVDPSVAQKQYF. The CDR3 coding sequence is TGTGCCAGCAGCGTAGACCCCTCGGTCGCGCAGAAGCAGTACTTC.

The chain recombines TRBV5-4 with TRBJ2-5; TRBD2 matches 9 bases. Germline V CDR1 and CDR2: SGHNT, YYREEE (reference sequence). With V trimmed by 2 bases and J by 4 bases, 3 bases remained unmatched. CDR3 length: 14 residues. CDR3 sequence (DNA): TGTGCCAGCAGCTTAAAGACTAGCGGAGAGACCCAGTACTTC. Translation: CASSLKTSGETQYF. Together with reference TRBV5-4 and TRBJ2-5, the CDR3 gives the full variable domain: ETGVTQSPTHLIKTRGQQVTLRCSSQSGHNTVSWYQQALGQGPQFIFQYYREEENGRGNFPPRFSGLQFPNYSSELNVNALELDDSALYLCASSLKTSGETQYFGPGTRLLVL.

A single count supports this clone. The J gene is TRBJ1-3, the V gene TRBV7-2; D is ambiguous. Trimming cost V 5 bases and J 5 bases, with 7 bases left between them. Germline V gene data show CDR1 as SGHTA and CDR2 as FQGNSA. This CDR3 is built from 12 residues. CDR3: CASSGTRNTIYF. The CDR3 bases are TGTGCCAGCAGCGGCACACGAAACACCATATATTTT.